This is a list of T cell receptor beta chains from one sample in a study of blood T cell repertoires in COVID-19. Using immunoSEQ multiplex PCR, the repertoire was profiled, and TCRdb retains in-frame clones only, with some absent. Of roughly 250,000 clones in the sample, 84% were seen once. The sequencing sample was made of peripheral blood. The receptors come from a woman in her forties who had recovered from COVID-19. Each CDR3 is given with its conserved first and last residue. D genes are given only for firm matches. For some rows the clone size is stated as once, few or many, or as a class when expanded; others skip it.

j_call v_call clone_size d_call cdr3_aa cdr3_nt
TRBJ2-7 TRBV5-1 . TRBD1 CASQGASYEQYF TGCGCCTCACAGGGGGCTTCCTACGAGCAGTACTTC
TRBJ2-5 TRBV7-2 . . CASSRWTGREMTQYF TGTGCCAGCAGCCGCTGGACAGGGAGGGAGATGACCCAGTACTTC
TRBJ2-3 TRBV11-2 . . CASSSLASTDTQYF TGTGCCAGCAGCTCTCTAGCGAGCACAGATACGCAGTATTTT
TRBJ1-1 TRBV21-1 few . CASSGGCPDTEAFF TGTGCCAGCAGCGGGGGGTGCCCGGACACTGAAGCTTTCTTT
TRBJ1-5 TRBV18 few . CASSPGNQPQHF TGTGCCAGCTCACCCGGTAATCAGCCCCAGCATTTT
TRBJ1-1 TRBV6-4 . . CASSISAGGEAFF TGTGCCAGCAGCATCTCCGCGGGAGGGGAAGCTTTCTTT
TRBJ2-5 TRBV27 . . CASSLSRLAETQYF TGTGCCAGCAGTTTATCCAGGCTAGCGGAGACCCAGTACTTC
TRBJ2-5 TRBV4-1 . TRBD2 CASSQGLAGGTRETQYF TGCGCCAGCAGCCAAGGGTTAGCGGGGGGGACTCGAGAGACCCAGTACTTC
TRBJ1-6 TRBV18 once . CASSPLRWQDYNSPLHF TGTGCCAGCTCACCACTTCGGTGGCAGGATTATAATTCACCCCTCCACTTT
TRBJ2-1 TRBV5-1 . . CASSLNPGFYNEQFF TGCGCCAGCAGCTTGAATCCCGGGTTTTACAATGAGCAGTTCTTC
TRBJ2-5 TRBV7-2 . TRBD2 CASSSLTSGGSGTQYF TGTGCCAGCAGCTCCCTGACTAGCGGGGGGTCAGGGACCCAGTACTTC
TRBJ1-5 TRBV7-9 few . CASSPPGEQPQHF TGTGCCAGCAGCCCCCCAGGGGAGCAGCCCCAGCATTTT
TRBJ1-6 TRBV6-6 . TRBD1 CASSRDSQDVRALHF TGTGCCAGCAGTCGGGACAGCCAGGATGTAAGGGCCCTCCACTTT
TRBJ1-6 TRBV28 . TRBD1 CASSLSTGGAYSPLHF TGTGCCAGCAGTTTATCGACAGGGGGCGCTTATTCACCCCTCCACTTT
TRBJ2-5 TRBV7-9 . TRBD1 CASIQDRGLRQYF TGTGCCAGCATCCAGGACAGGGGGCTCCGCCAGTACTTC
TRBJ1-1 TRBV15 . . CATSRGIQGNTEAFF TGTGCCACCAGCAGGGGGATCCAGGGTAACACTGAAGCTTTCTTT
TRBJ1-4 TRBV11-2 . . CASSRRPQRLEKLFF TGTGCCAGCAGCCGCCGTCCCCAGAGGTTAGAAAAACTGTTTTTT
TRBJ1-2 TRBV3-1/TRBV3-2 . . CASSQDRGYGYTF TGTGCCAGCAGCCAAGACAGGGGCTATGGCTACACCTTC
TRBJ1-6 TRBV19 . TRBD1 CASSIGQGGNSPLHF TGTGCCAGTAGTATCGGACAGGGGGGTAATTCACCCCTCCACTTT
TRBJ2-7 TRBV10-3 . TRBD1 CAISEPGQGHYEQYF TGTGCCATCAGTGAGCCGGGACAGGGACACTACGAGCAGTACTTC
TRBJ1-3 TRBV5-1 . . CASSLEASSGNTIYF TGCGCCAGCAGCTTAGAGGCGAGCTCTGGAAACACCATATATTTT
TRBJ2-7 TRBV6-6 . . CASTQTGGVEYLWQYF TGTGCCAGCACCCAGACGGGGGGCGTAGAATATTTGTGGCAGTACTTC
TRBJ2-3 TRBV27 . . CASSLLGTDTQYF TGTGCCAGCAGTCTCCTCGGCACAGATACGCAGTATTTT
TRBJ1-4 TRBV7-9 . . CASSLVSPNEKLFF TGTGCCAGCAGCTTAGTCAGTCCTAATGAAAAACTGTTTTTT
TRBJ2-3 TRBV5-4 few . CASSLPGGDTQYF TGTGCCAGCAGCCTCCCGGGGGGCGATACGCAGTATTTT
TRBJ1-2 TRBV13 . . CASSSREVDGYTF TGTGCCAGCAGCTCCAGGGAAGTGGATGGCTACACCTTC
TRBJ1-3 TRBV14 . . CASSQDLPSSGNTIYF TGTGCCAGCAGCCAAGATCTGCCTAGCTCTGGAAACACCATATATTTT
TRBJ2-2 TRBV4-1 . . CASSQVNAGPNTGELFF TGCGCCAGCAGCCAAGTTAACGCGGGTCCGAACACCGGGGAGCTGTTTTTT
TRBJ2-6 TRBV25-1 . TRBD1 CASSPGQGYSGANVLTF TGTGCCAGCAGCCCGGGACAGGGATATTCTGGGGCCAACGTCCTGACTTTC
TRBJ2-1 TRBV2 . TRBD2 CASSAPGLGPNEQFF TGTGCCAGCAGCGCGCCGGGACTAGGGCCCAATGAGCAGTTCTTC
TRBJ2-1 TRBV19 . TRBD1 CASSIVGQGYNEQFF TGTGCCAGTAGTATAGTGGGACAGGGGTACAATGAGCAGTTCTTC
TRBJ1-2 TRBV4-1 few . CASSPEASTGYGYTF TGCGCCAGCAGCCCAGAAGCCTCTACAGGTTATGGCTACACCTTC
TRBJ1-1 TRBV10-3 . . CAISDVSLGAFF TGTGCCATCAGTGACGTATCCCTCGGAGCTTTCTTT
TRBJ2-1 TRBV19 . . CASSLDRPVAEQFF TGTGCCAGTAGCCTTGACAGGCCTGTGGCTGAGCAGTTCTTC
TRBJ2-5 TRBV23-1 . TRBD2 CASTRAGGRETQYF TGCGCCAGCACCAGAGCGGGGGGGCGGGAGACCCAGTACTTC
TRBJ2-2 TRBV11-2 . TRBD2 CASSPQGGLVIELFF TGTGCCAGCAGCCCCCAGGGTGGACTAGTGATAGAGCTGTTTTTT
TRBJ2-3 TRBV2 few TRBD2 CASSGTSGGGTDTQYF TGTGCCAGCAGTGGGACTAGCGGGGGCGGCACAGATACGCAGTATTTT
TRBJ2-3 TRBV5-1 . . CASSLQSGTDTQYF TGCGCCAGCAGCCTGCAGTCGGGAACAGATACGCAGTATTTT
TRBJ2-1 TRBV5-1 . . CASSLEIGGYNEQFF TGCGCCAGCAGCTTGGAAATCGGGGGATACAATGAGCAGTTCTTC
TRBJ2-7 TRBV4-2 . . CASSPRGVSYEQYF TGTGCCAGCAGCCCCCGCGGGGTTTCCTACGAGCAGTACTTC
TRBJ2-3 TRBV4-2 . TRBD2 CASSQELAGFTDTQYF TGTGCCAGCAGCCAAGAACTAGCGGGGTTTACAGATACGCAGTATTTT
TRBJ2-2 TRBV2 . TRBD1 CASSRQGALPGELFF TGTGCCAGCAGTCGACAGGGGGCGCTTCCCGGGGAGCTGTTTTTT
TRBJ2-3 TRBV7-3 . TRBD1 CASSQGQSTDTQYF TGTGCCAGCAGCCAGGGACAGAGCACAGATACGCAGTATTTT
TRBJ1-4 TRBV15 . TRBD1 CATSRVRFLGGESATNEKLFF TGTGCCACCAGCAGAGTCCGTTTTTTAGGGGGCGAGTCTGCAACTAATGAAAAACTGTTTTTT
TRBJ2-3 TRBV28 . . CASSGRLGILTASTDTQYF TGTGCCAGCAGTGGCCGACTAGGAATTCTAACAGCTAGCACAGATACGCAGTATTTT
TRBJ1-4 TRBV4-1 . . CASSQVPGGDEKLFF TGCGCCAGCAGCCAAGTTCCAGGAGGGGATGAAAAACTGTTTTTT
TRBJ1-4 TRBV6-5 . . CASRGQINEKLFF TGTGCCAGCAGGGGGCAGATTAATGAAAAACTGTTTTTT
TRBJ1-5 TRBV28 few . CASRAFDNQPQHF TGTGCCAGCAGAGCTTTCGACAATCAGCCCCAGCATTTT
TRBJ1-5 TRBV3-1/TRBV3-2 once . CASSNNPSSNQPQHF TGTGCCAGCAGCAATAATCCTTCTAGCAATCAGCCCCAGCATTTT
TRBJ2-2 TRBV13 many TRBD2 CASSQSLRLADTGELFF TGTGCCAGCAGCCAAAGCCTGAGACTAGCTGACACCGGGGAGCTGTTTTTT
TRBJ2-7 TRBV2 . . CASRGDTSYEQYF TGTGCCAGCAGAGGGGACACTTCCTACGAGCAGTACTTC
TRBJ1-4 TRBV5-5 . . CASSLGRQGTNEKLFF TGTGCCAGCAGCTTGGGGCGACAAGGCACTAATGAAAAACTGTTTTTT
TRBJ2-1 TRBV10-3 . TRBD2 CAISATSGGTNEQFF TGTGCCATCAGTGCGACTAGCGGGGGGACCAATGAGCAGTTCTTC
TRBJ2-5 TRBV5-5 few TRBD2 CASSLGLAGVVETQYF TGTGCCAGCAGCTTGGGGTTAGCGGGGGTAGTGGAGACCCAGTACTTC
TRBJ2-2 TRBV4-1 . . CASSLQGGAGELFF TGCGCCAGCAGCCTCCAAGGGGGGGCCGGGGAGCTGTTTTTT
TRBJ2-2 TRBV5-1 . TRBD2 CASSQTSGGSTGELFF TGCGCCAGCAGCCAGACTAGCGGGGGAAGTACCGGGGAGCTGTTTTTT